This T cell receptor beta chain is drawn from a study of CD8+CD57+ T cells in acquired aplastic anemia (dated by TCRdb to about 2018). Context from the whole study: On average, sorted CD4+ and CD8+ cells yielded approximately 3 ug of extracted DNA, with a range of about 0.17 to 27.4 ug. CD8+CD57+ expansion was defined as frequency above the mean frequency observed in healthy subjects.

The patients picked for sequencing were ones in whom flow cytometry had shown an expansion of CD8+CD57+ cells. Severe acquired aplastic anemia was diagnosed in all patients according to International Study of Aplastic Anemia and Agranulocytosis and Camitta criteria. Patients had received no therapy at the time of blood sampling. The study deep-sequenced TCR repertoires of sorted CD4+ and CD8+ blood T cells from severe aplastic anemia patients and healthy subjects. In the USA, patient enrollment took place under clinicaltrials.gov protocols 00001620, 01623167, 00001397, 00071045, 00081523 and 00961064. Ficoll-Paque density gradient centrifugation was used to isolate peripheral blood mononuclear cells. Before DNA extraction, CD4+ and CD8+ T cells were sorted by FACS or by magnetic beads. Points the paper makes about the study in general: Approximately 31 CD8+ CDR3 sequences were found in both patients and controls but appeared to be highly expressed in patients and within the immunodominant clones of the patients. CD8+ Simpson's diversity did not differ significantly between patients and healthy controls (P=0.060).

Genomic DNA was used as template for profiling of TCR beta VDJ combinations and CDR3 sequences. TCR repertoire sequencing was run on an Illumina HiSeq 2000. As for the authors' bioinformatics: Repertoire assessment relied on Simpson's diversity index, CDR3 size and DJ length profiles, and TRBV/TRBJ rearrangement plots. The most abundant DNA sequence in the deep sequencing data was defined as the immunodominant clone. CDR3 amino acid sequences were screened for sharing across subjects and compared with published repertoires and the VDJdb database. TCRdb reanalyzed the raw reads on its own, using fastp at Q25 for trimming and MiXCR for clone calling, and kept in-frame beta chains. Rows merge per CDR3 protein into single entries with the most common DNA and genes. Here the V and J calls rest on TCRdb's processing, not on the authors' analysis. Here the sample has approximately 120,000 distinct CDR3 sequences; about two fifths occur a single time. Roughly 2.7% of the sample is held by the ten biggest clonotypes.

This clonotype was detected ten times or more. Its antigen remains unidentified. Per-nucleotide qualities are absent, and no much larger clonotype sits a single base away. The origin of this receptor is a human donor with aplastic anemia. Sequences were obtained from sorted CD4+, CD8+, or CD8+CD57+ T cells (not recorded which) from PBMCs.

The nucleotide sequence reads as follows: TGCGCCAGCAGCGTGGGGACAGGGGGGTACGGCACTGAAGCTTTCTTT. Its amino acids are CASSVGTGGYGTEAFF. In this chain, TRBV5-1 is recombined with TRBJ1-1; 11 bases in between match TRBD1. Via the germline V gene, CDR1 is SGHRS and CDR2 YFSETQ. The CDR3 sequence holds 16 residues, the cysteine and phenylalanine included. Only CDR3 DNA remains: 48 bases, in frame from the first base. The germline V and J ends show losses of 4 bases and 4 bases respectively, and no gene match explains 9 bases of the junction.